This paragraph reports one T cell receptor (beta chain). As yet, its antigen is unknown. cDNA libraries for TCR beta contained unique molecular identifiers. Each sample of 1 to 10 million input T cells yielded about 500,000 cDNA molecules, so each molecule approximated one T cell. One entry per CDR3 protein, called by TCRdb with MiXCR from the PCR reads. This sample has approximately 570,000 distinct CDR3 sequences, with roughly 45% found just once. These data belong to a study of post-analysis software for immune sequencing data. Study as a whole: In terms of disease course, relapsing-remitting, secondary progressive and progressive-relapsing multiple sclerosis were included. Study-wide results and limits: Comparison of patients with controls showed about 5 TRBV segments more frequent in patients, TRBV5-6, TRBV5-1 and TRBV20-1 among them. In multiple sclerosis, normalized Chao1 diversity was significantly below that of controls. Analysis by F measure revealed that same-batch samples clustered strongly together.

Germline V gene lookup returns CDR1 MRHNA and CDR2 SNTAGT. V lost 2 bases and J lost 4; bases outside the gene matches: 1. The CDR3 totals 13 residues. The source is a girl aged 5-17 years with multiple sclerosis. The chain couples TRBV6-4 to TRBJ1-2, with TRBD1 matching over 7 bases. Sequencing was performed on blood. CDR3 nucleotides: TGTGCCAGCAGTGACCGGGACAGCTATGGCTACACCTTC. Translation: CASSDRDSYGYTF.